The present TCR beta chain was sequenced within a study of T cell changes during pregnancy in multiple sclerosis. The J segment lost 7 bases and the V segment lost 0 bases, leaving 4 bases of the junction unmatched. The CDR3 loop spans 14 amino acids. The germline gives CDR1 SGDLS, CDR2 YYNGEE. TCRdb's copy holds only in-frame clones and misses some; the assay was immunoSEQ multiplex PCR. The top ten hold approximately 1.1% of the sample, which has tens of thousands of clones, more than 90% seen once. The sequencing here drew on peripheral blood, taken after pregnancy. V is TRBV9 and J is TRBJ2-4; 7 bases match TRBD2. The TCR sequence derives from a female donor in good health, enrolled as a control in a pregnancy study. CDR3 DNA sequence: TGTGCCAGCAGCGTAGTCCAGGGAGGGAACATTCAGTACTTC. Translated, it gives CASSVVQGGNIQYF. Full variable domain (outside the CDR3, taken from reference TRBV9 and TRBJ2-4): DSGVTQTPKHLITATGQRVTLRCSPRSGDLSVYWYQQSLDQGLQFLIQYYNGEERAKGNILERFSAQQFPDLHSELNLSSLELGDSALYFCASSVVQGGNIQYFGAGTRLSVL.